Included here is one TCR beta chain sequence, with context. The target antigen is unknown. These data are taken from a study of T cell responses to AZD1222 COVID-19 vaccine. This CDR3 is built from 16 residues. CDR1 is SGHRS and CDR2 is YFSETQ in the germline V gene. The J segment lost 0 bases and the V segment lost 4 bases, leaving 9 bases of the junction unmatched. The assay was immunoSEQ multiplex PCR, and TCRdb's table has in-frame clones only and misses some. There are tens of thousands of clones in the sample; roughly 87% occur only once, and roughly 18% lies in the top ten. Overall study results and limits: Of the AZD1222 recipients, only 5 or 6 were seropositive at baseline. All repertoire sampling was performed exclusively after the peak T cell response. Most donors were white British and more were female, and clonal diversity was possibly underestimated.

The TCR sequence derives from an adult in good health. This specimen was peripheral blood, taken on day 0 of AZD1222 vaccination. The chain employs TRBV5-1 and TRBJ2-7, with 8 bases that match TRBD2. The CDR3 region has the DNA TGCGCCAGCAGCCCCTCCGGGGGGGGACCCTCCTACGAGCAGTACTTC. Its translation is CASSPSGGGPSYEQYF.